Listed here are 19 T cell receptor beta chains from one sample, sequenced in a study of blood T cell repertoires in COVID-19 (dated by TCRdb to about 2020). The library relied on the immunoSEQ multiplex PCR assay. Not all clones reach the TCRdb copy of this immuneACCESS table, which keeps in-frame sequences only. Checked studies attribute under half of the gap to unresolved V genes and leave the rest unexplained. A total of around 250,000 clones appear in this sample, about 80% of them only once. Around 1.9% of the sample rests with the top ten. The specimen was peripheral blood. The receptors were gathered from a woman of 80 years or more with acute or convalescent COVID-19.

V is TRBV15 and J is TRBJ1-3; no reliable D call. This CDR3 is 12 amino acids long. The V gene's germline CDR1 is LNHNV and CDR2 YYDKDF (reference sequence). The V end was cut by 0 bases, the J end by 8 bases, with 5 bases between. CDR3 protein: CATSRDRDTIYF. The CDR3 DNA reads TGTGCCACCAGCAGAGATCGAGACACCATATATTTT.

The genes are TRBV5-4 and TRBJ2-3; TRBD2 might be the D (6 bases). The CDR3 is 13 residues long. The germline gives CDR1 SGHNT, CDR2 YYREEE (reference sequence). V was trimmed by 2 bases and J by 6 bases, leaving 10 bases between them. The CDR3 reads CASSFAGMDTQYF. The CDR3 nucleotides are TGTGCCAGCAGCTTCGCGGGGATGGATACGCAGTATTTT.

The chain is built from TRBV7-6 and TRBJ2-3, with D unclear. CDR1 and CDR2 from the germline V gene are SGHVS and FNYEAQ. The CDR3 is 13 residues long. Between the trimmed V and J ends, which lost 0 bases and 7 bases, there was a span of 8 bases. The CDR3 is CASSLALYHTQYF. The DNA of the CDR3 is TGTGCCAGCAGCTTAGCGCTCTACCATACGCAGTATTTT.

This clone was found a few times. This rearrangement joins TRBV21-1 to TRBJ2-1; the D call in the table, TRBD2, was not verified against the DNA. TRBV21-1 is an annotated pseudogene. The CDR3 loop spans 15 amino acids. The CDR3 here is CASSISGRLGNEQFF. In DNA form, the CDR3 reads TGTGCCAGCAGCATTAGCGGGAGACTGGGCAATGAGCAGTTCTTC.

V is TRBV18 and J is TRBJ1-1; TRBD1 agrees at 7 bases. CDR1 and CDR2 (germline): KGHSH, LQKENI. V lost 3 bases and J lost 6; bases outside the gene matches: 7. This CDR3 has 14 residues. DNA of the CDR3: TGTGCCAGCTCACCGGACACAGGGGAATCTGAAGCTTTCTTT. It is translated as CASSPDTGESEAFF.

The V call is TRBV7-8, the J call TRBJ2-7; perhaps TRBD1 as D (5 bases). Germline CDR1 reads SGHVS; CDR2 reads FQNEAQ. The CDR3 is made up of 15 amino acids. The V gene lost 5 bases and the J gene lost 0 bases, with 14 bases spanning the gap. The CDR3, as DNA: TGTGCCAGCAGCCACAGGAGATTGAGCTCCTACGAGCAGTACTTC. Translated: CASSHRRLSSYEQYF.

The V gene is TRBV5-4, the J gene TRBJ2-7; D gene ambiguous. The CDR3 has 14 residues. CDR1 is SGHNT, CDR2 YYREEE, per germline (reference sequence). Trimming left V 4 bases short and J 3 bases short, with 14 bases between. For the CDR3, the DNA is TGTGCCAGCAGCCAATCCGGTCGAATCTACGAGCAGTACTTC. It translates to CASSQSGRIYEQYF.

The chain links TRBV29-1 to TRBJ2-3, with D perhaps TRBD2 (6 bases). The germline V gene has CDR1 SQVTM and CDR2 ANQGSEA. The CDR3 runs 14 residues. V was cut by 6 bases and J by 2 bases, with 15 bases left in between. The CDR3 region has the DNA TGCAGCGTAGGAGAGCGGGCGCACACAGATACGCAGTATTTT. This gives the protein CSVGERAHTDTQYF.

V gene TRBV2 combines with J gene TRBJ2-1; no definite D call. The CDR3 consists of 14 residues. Germline V CDR1 and CDR2: SNHLY, FYNNEI. Trimming pared 6 bases from V and 6 bases from J, leaving 15 bases between. Here the CDR3 reads CASRAGSMGNEQFF. The CDR3 DNA sequence: TGTGCCAGCAGGGCAGGATCCATGGGCAATGAGCAGTTCTTC.

About this clone: The same CDR3 arises from other DNA sequences in this sample as well. This chain connects TRBV19 to TRBJ2-5; tentatively, D is TRBD1 (6 bases). Looked up from germline, CDR1 is LNHDA and CDR2 is SQIVND (reference sequence). V was cut by 1 base and J by 4 bases, with 10 bases left in between. The CDR3 extends over 14 amino acids. CDR3: CASSIGGGGETQYF. The CDR3, as DNA: TGTGCCAGTAGTATAGGAGGGGGTGGAGAGACCCAGTACTTC.

V is TRBV30 and J is TRBJ1-1; no firm D call. Germline lookup yields CDR1 GTSNPN and CDR2 SVGIG (reference sequence). V gave up 0 bases and J gave up 5 bases, with 7 bases separating them. The CDR3 covers 12 residues. The DNA for the CDR3 is TGTGCCTGGAGTGTACCGGGGACTGAAGCTTTCTTT. Translation gives CAWSVPGTEAFF.

This chain links TRBV28 with TRBJ1-2; 7 positions agree with TRBD1. Losses at the gene ends were 0 bases for V and 6 bases for J; bases not matched to a gene: 1. Germline V CDR1 and CDR2: MDHEN, SYDVKM. CDR3 size: 13 residues. The CDR3 nucleotides read TGTGCCAGCAGTTTATGGCAGGGGGATGGCTACACCTTC. This sequence encodes CASSLWQGDGYTF.

This rearrangement joins TRBV2 to TRBJ1-1; D ambiguous. CDR1 is SNHLY and CDR2 is FYNNEI in the germline V gene. Trimming pared 7 bases from V and 3 bases from J, leaving 18 bases between. The CDR3 spans 15 residues. The CDR3 coding sequence is TGTGCCAGCAAAAGGCAAACTGTCGGAGACACTGAAGCTTTCTTT. Residues: CASKRQTVGDTEAFF.

The V gene is TRBV11-2, the J gene TRBJ2-3; D remains ambiguous. V lost 5 bases, J lost 5 bases, and 8 bases lay in between. From germline, CDR1 is SGHAT and CDR2 FQNNGV. This CDR3 spans 12 amino acids. The CDR3 DNA follows: TGTGCCAGCAGCCCCTACGAAGATACGCAGTATTTT. Translating it yields CASSPYEDTQYF.

The genes are TRBV7-8 and TRBJ1-1, with no clear D. The CDR3 has 13 amino acids. Germline loops: CDR1 SGHVS, CDR2 FQNEAQ. Trimming pared 2 bases from V and 3 bases from J, leaving 7 bases between. Written as DNA, the CDR3 is TGTGCCAGCAGCTTATCGGCGGACACTGAAGCTTTCTTT. Its translation is CASSLSADTEAFF.

The chain carries TRBV5-4 and TRBJ2-7, with 7 bases aligning to TRBD2. CDR1 and CDR2 from the germline V gene are SGHNT and YYREEE (reference sequence). The CDR3 length is 16 residues. The V and J ends lost 0 bases and 7 bases, in that order; junction bases with no gene match: 13. The CDR3 reads CASSLGSGVGPYEQYF. The CDR3 DNA is TGTGCCAGCAGCTTGGGAAGCGGGGTAGGGCCTTATGAGCAGTACTTC.

This clone was recorded only once. The chain carries TRBV12-5 and TRBJ1-5; 11 bases map to TRBD1. The CDR3 loop spans 11 amino acids. V lost 11 bases, J lost 7 bases, and 1 base stayed unmatched. The germline gives CDR1 LGHNT, CDR2 FRNRAP. The CDR3 here is CAGDRGQPQHF. DNA of the CDR3: TGTGCTGGGGACAGGGGGCAGCCCCAGCATTTT.

The V call is TRBV2, the J call TRBJ2-5; D is perhaps TRBD2 (5 bases). Trimming removed 6 bases at V and 4 bases at J, with 12 bases between. The length of the CDR3 is 13 residues. Looked up from germline, CDR1 is SNHLY and CDR2 is FYNNEI. This chain's CDR3 is CASRDSNSETQYF. CDR3 DNA: TGTGCCAGCAGGGACTCGAACTCAGAGACCCAGTACTTC.

The CDR3 here is CASRVDRARKTQYF. CDR3 coding DNA: TGTGCCAGCAGGGTGGACAGGGCAAGGAAGACCCAGTACTTC. V usage is TRBV28 and J usage is TRBJ2-5; 8 bases align to TRBD1. Germline V gene lookup returns CDR1 MDHEN and CDR2 SYDVKM. The CDR3 is 14 residues long. After removal of 6 bases from V and 6 bases from J, the junction contained 9 bases not matched to a gene.